This T cell receptor (beta chain) was observed in a study of siplizumab effects on memory and regulatory T cells. Turning to this clone: Its antigen is not identified.

The V gene lost 4 bases and the J gene lost 4 bases, with 17 bases spanning the gap. CDR1 is SGHRS, CDR2 YFSETQ, per germline. The length of the CDR3 is 16 residues. Study outcomes and limitations: Naive T cells were seemingly more diverse than memory cells, and major contributions to the alloresponse seemed to be made by them.

Repertoires were generated with immunoSEQ multiplex PCR, while TCRdb's copy carries only in-frame clones and drops some. The sample includes some 62,000 clones, over 65% of them seen just once. The chain joins TRBV5-1 to TRBJ2-2; a possible D gene is TRBD2 (5 bases). What was sequenced was memory CD4+ T cells sorted from blood. The sequence was obtained from a human donor in good health. This chain's CDR3 is CASSPLQSDFTGELFF. DNA for the CDR3: TGCGCCAGCAGCCCACTCCAATCGGACTTCACCGGGGAGCTGTTTTTT.